The present entry profiles one T cell receptor (beta chain) with its context. Its specificity is unknown. Antigen-specific CD4+ T cell clonotypes were called by their expansion after viral peptide-pool culture in ViraFEST. The culture ran for 10 days before CD4+ T cells were isolated. It was between March and December 2020 that the person had a SARS-CoV-2 infection confirmed by PCR. The authors replaced half the medium with IL-2 medium on days 3 and 7. Assay used: immunoSEQ multiplex PCR; TCRdb lists only in-frame clones, some missing. Of 30,000 to 45,000 clones listed, about 78% are singletons. The record originates from a study of vaccination effects on CD4 cells after COVID-19. About the research overall: Samples were given by two convalescent patients 16 days and one week before vaccination. Broader study findings: The study found marked clonal contraction of infection- and vaccine-induced clones late after vaccination. The study dataset contains few convalescent patients and includes no early post-infection timepoints.

Germline V gene sequence: CDR1 LNHDA, CDR2 SQIVND (reference sequence). The CDR3 extends over 16 amino acids. V dropped 3 bases and J dropped 2; count of bases not matched to a gene: 7. The V and J genes are TRBV19 and TRBJ1-5; 7 nucleotides match TRBD1. This TCR came from a human donor who had a prior SARS-CoV-2 infection. The sample consisted of CD4+ T cells from PBMCs cultured with HCoV-NL63 spike peptides, taken before COVID-19 vaccination. The CDR3 protein is CASSIHGRGGNQPQHF. CDR3 coding DNA: TGTGCCAGTAGTATTCATGGCAGGGGGGGCAATCAGCCCCAGCATTTT. Looking up the rest from reference TRBV19 and TRBJ1-5 gives the full variable domain: DGGITQSPKYLFRKEGQNVTLSCEQNLNHDAMYWYRQDPGQGLRLIYYSQIVNDFQKGDIAEGYSVSREKKESFPLTVTSAQKNPTAFYLCASSIHGRGGNQPQHFGDGTRLSIL.